The entry that follows covers one TCR delta chain sequence. The table lists this clone with a few counts. There is no known antigen for this receptor. Base-call qualities are not available, and no considerably larger clone is one nucleotide away. Thymic samples were depleted of alphabeta T cells, then CD3+ TCRVdelta1+ TCRVdelta2- thymocytes were FACS-sorted. The purity of the sorted Vdelta1+ thymocytes was between roughly 97% and 99.6%. Thymic specimens came from 8 paediatric patients undergoing corrective cardiac surgery, aged from about 5 days to 17 months. Thymic tissue was dispersed, and mononuclear cells were isolated on a Histopaque-1077 density gradient. The staining antibodies were anti-TCRVdelta1 clone TS8.2, anti-TCRVdelta2 clone B6, anti-CD3 clone HIT3a and anti-TCRalphabeta clone IP26. The CDR3 runs 19 amino acids, cysteine and phenylalanine included. Of all the DNA, just the CDR3 is kept, 57 bases in frame from base 1. The germline V gene gives CDR1 as TSWWSYY and CDR2 as QGS. For this chain, trimming is 2 bases at the V end and 9 bases at the J end, and the number of junction bases without a gene match is 20.

This entry is derived from a study of Vδ1+ human thymocytes (dated by TCRdb to between 2017 and 2018). In terms of the full investigation: mRNA-level TRG and TRD CDR3 repertoires of highly purified Vdelta1+ thymocytes from young children were characterised as a data resource. The multiplex-based CDR3 amplicon strategy had previously been validated against 5'RACE-based CDR3 amplicon generation methods.

What the authors observed across the whole study: Donors did not cluster by age or sex, so the analyses were not stratified by age or sex. Many TRG clonotypes were found to be shared between donors (up to about 7x10^3), whereas TRD repertoires were found to be essentially private (max roughly 120 shared). The thymic TRG and TRD repertoires appeared highly polyclonal, with Gaussian CDR3 length distributions, in contrast to the oligoclonal repertoires of peripheral blood. Even though sort purity was high, 20% to 25% of thymic TRD sequences were Vdelta2 (and few were Vdelta3), which was not the case for the peripheral blood Vdelta1+ controls. The use of highly purified populations and single-cell validation was advised by the authors, since misinterpretation of bulk repertoire data could be caused by unexpected Vdelta2 sequences.

RNA extraction was carried out with the RNeasy mini kit, and reverse transcription was then done using Superscript III. To generate the CDR3 amplicons, a multiplex PCR was run using pooled V-gene forward primers together with a constant-region reverse primer that carried Illumina adaptor overhangs. Amplicons were gel-purified, then indexed with Nextera index primers over around 8 extra PCR cycles and purified with AMPure XP beads. Libraries were sequenced on an Illumina MiSeq with paired-end 250 bp reads, dual indexing and around 19% PhiX spike-in. The study's processing was this. FastQC was used to quality check the reads, while ea-utils fastq-join merged the TRG read pairs. IMGT/HighV-QUEST was used to annotate sequences, retaining only productive sequences with an unambiguous V-gene assignment, and each clonotype was defined by an identical CDR3 sequence. VDJtools 1.1.1, tcR 2.2.3, Treemap and vegan Shannon diversity in R 3.4.4 were used for downstream analysis. Identical DNA sequences were merged into single rows after TCRdb reprocessed the public reads with CATT. TCRdb's processing, not the authors' own work, is the source of the V and J calls. The sample includes tens of thousands of delta-chain clones, with 8% to 10% observed a single time. The ten largest clonotypes hold approximately 1% of the sample.

This chain is built from TRDV1 and TRDJ1, and 11 junctional nucleotides match TRDD3. This TCR was recovered from a child under two years old who had congenital heart surgery. Sequencing used Vdelta1+ gamma-delta thymocytes from the thymus. The meaning of the sample's cell subset or site label: FACS-sorted CD3+ TCRalphabeta- TCRVdelta1+ TCRVdelta2- thymocytes. DNA sequence: TGTGCTCTTGGGGAAAGGTCTTCCTACTGGGGGATAGCGGGTGTAGAACTCATCTTT. Translated, this is CALGERSSYWGIAGVELIF.